This T cell receptor beta chain was profiled in a study of human T cells and chemical hapten exposure. Overall study: Patch tests put 0.01% DPC on the upper back, read at 6 days. Women made up most patients, who had alopecia areata, totalis or universalis.

Specified time point: patch test 1, 2 weeks after DPC sensitization. Documented treatment: therapeutic diphenylcyclopropenone sensitization with weekly scalp DPC. Extraction of total RNA was performed on unfractionated whole blood. Study-level findings and limits: TCRs whose frequency exceeded 1 in 1000 remained the same following DPC sensitization.

V lost 4 bases and J lost 6; bases outside the gene matches: 8. The CDR3 covers 14 residues. Germline loops: CDR1 ENHRY, CDR2 SYGVKD. Comments on this clonotype: Its specificity is not known.

TCRdb passed the RACE reads through MiXCR, listing each CDR3 protein once. The table lists 150,000 to 200,000 distinct CDR3 sequences, approximately 20% of them singletons. The receptor's source is a woman aged 45-65 years with alopecia areata. Some clones in this sample may be carry-over from other donors' samples. The material was whole blood, obtained in connection with sensitization to the hapten diphenylcyclopropenone (DPC). This chain joins TRBV10-3 and TRBJ1-1; 7 nucleotides align to TRBD1. The CDR3: CAISADRVTAEAFF. The CDR3 DNA is TGTGCCATCAGTGCCGACAGGGTAACAGCTGAAGCTTTCTTT.